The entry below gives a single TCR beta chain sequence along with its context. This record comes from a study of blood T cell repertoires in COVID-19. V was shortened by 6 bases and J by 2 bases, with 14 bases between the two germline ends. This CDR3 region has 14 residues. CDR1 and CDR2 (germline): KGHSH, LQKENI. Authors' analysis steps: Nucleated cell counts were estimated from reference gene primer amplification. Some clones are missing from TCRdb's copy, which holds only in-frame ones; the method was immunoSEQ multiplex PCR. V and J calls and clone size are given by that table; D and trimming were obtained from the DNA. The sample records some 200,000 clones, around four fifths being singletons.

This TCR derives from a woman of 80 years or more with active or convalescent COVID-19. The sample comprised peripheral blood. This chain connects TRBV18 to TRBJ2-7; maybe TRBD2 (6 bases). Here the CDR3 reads CASSRGGAAYEQYF. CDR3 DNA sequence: TGTGCCAGCTCTCGGGGCGGGGCTGCCTACGAGCAGTACTTC.